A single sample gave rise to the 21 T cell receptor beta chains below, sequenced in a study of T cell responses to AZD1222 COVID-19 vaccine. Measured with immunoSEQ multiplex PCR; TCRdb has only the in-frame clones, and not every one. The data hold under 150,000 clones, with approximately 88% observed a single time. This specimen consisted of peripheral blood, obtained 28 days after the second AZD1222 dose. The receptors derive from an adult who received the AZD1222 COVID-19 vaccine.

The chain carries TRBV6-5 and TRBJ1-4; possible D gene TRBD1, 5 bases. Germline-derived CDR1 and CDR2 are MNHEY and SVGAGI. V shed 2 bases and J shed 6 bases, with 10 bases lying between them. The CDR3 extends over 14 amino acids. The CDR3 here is CASSYRGGYEKLFF. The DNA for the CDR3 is TGTGCCAGCAGTTACAGGGGTGGTTATGAAAAACTGTTTTTT.

The CDR3 coding sequence is TGTGCCAGCAGTGACCGGGAGTCCAATCAGCCCCAGCATTTT. It is translated as CASSDRESNQPQHF. The chain links TRBV6-6 to TRBJ1-5, with D unresolved. With 5 bases removed from V and 3 bases from J, the gap between germline ends came to 11 bases. CDR1 is MNHNY and CDR2 is SVGAGI in the germline V gene (reference sequence). This CDR3 has 14 residues.

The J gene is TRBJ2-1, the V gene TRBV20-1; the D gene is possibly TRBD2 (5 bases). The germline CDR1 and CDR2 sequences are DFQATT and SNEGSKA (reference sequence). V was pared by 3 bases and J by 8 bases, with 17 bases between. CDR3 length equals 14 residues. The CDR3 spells CSASSVGIMYEQFF. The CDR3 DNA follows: TGCAGTGCTAGTTCGGTCGGGATTATGTATGAGCAGTTCTTC.

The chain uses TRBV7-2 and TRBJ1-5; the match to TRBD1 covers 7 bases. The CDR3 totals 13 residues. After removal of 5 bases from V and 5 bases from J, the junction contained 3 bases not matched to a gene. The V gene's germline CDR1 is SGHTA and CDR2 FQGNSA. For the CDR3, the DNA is TGTGCCAGCAGCCACGACAGGGATCAGCCCCAGCATTTT. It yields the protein CASSHDRDQPQHF. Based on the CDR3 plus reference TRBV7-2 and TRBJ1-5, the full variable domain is GAGVSQSPSNKVTEKGKDVELRCDPISGHTALYWYRQSLGQGLEFLIYFQGNSAPDKSGLPSDRFSAERTGGSVSTLTIQRTQQEDSAVYLCASSHDRDQPQHFGDGTRLSIL.

The CDR3 DNA follows: TGTGCCAGCAGTAACCCGGACACCCACGAGCAGTACTTC. Residues: CASSNPDTHEQYF. The chain has TRBV6-5 and TRBJ2-7, with D perhaps TRBD1 (5 bases). CDR3 length: 13 residues. Germline CDR1 reads MNHEY; CDR2 reads SVGAGI. V was cut by 5 bases and J by 5 bases, with 13 bases left in between.

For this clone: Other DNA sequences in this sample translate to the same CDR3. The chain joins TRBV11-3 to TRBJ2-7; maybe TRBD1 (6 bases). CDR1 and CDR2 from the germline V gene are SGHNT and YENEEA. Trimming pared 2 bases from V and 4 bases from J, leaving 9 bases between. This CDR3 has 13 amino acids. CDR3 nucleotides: TGTGCCAGCAGCTTACAACAGGGATACGAGCAGTACTTC. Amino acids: CASSLQQGYEQYF.

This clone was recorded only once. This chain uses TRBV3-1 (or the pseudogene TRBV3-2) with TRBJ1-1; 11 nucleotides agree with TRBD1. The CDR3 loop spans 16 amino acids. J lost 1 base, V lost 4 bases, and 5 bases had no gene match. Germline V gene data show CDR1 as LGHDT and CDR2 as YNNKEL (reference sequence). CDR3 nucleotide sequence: TGTGCCAGCAGCCCAGGGACAGGGGGGAGGAACACTGAAGCTTTCTTT. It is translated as CASSPGTGGRNTEAFF.

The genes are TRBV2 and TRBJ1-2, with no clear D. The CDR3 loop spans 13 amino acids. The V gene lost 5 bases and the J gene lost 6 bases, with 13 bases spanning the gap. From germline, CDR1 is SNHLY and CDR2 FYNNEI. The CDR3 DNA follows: TGTGCCAGCAGTCTAGGTAATGAGAATGGCTACACCTTC. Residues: CASSLGNENGYTF.

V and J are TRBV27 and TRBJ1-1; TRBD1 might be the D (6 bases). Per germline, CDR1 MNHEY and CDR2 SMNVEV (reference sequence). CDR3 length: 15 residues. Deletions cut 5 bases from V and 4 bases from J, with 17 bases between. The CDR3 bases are TGTGCCAGCAGTCCTCTCCAGGGGTCAGGCACTGAAGCTTTCTTT. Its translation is CASSPLQGSGTEAFF.

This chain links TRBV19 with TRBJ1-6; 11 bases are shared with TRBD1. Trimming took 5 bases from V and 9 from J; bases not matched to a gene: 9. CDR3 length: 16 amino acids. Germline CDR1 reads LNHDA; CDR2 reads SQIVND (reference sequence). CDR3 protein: CASSRGQGAGGSPLHF. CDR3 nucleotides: TGTGCCAGTAGTCGAGGACAGGGGGCGGGCGGTTCACCCCTCCACTTT.

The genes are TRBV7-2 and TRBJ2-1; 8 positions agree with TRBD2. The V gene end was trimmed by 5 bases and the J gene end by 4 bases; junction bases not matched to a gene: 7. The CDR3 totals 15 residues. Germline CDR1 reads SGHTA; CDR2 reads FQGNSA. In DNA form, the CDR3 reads TGTGCCAGCAGCAGAATAGCGGGGTTTTACAATGAGCAGTTCTTC. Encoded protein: CASSRIAGFYNEQFF.

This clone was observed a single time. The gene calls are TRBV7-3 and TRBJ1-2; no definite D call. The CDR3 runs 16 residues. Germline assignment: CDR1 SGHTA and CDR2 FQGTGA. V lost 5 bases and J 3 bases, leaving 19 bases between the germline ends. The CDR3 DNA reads TGTGCCAGCAGCGTATGGAGGCCCTCTTGGGACTATGGCTACACCTTC. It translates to CASSVWRPSWDYGYTF.

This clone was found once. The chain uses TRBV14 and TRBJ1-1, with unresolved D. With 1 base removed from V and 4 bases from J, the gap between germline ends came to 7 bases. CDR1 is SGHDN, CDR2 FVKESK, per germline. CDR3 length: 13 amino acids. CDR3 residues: CASSQGTGTEAFF. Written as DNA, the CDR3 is TGTGCCAGCAGCCAAGGTACTGGCACTGAAGCTTTCTTT. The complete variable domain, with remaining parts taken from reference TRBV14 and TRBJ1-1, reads EAGVTQFPSHSVIEKGQTVTLRCDPISGHDNLYWYRRVMGKEIKFLLHFVKESKQDESGMPNNRFLAERTGGTYSTLKVQPAELEDSGVYFCASSQGTGTEAFFGQGTRLTVV.

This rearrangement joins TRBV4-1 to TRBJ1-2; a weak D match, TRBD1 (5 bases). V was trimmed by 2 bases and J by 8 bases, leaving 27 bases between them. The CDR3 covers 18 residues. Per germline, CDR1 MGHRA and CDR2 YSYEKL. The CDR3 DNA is TGCGCCAGCAGCCAATCCCATGTTGGGGCAGGCCCAATAGGGGGCTACACCTTC. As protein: CASSQSHVGAGPIGGYTF.

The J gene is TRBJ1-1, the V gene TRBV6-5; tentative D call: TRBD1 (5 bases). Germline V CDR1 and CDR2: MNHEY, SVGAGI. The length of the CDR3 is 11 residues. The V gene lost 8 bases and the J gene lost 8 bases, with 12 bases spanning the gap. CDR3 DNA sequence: TGTGCCAGCGAGTCTTGGGGGGAAGCTTTCTTT. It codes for CASESWGEAFF.

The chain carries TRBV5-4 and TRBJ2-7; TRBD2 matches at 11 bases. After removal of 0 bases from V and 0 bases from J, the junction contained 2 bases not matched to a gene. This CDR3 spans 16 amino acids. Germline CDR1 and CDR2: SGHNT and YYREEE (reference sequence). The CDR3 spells CASSLGGLAASYEQYF. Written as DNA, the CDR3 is TGTGCCAGCAGCTTGGGGGGACTAGCGGCCTCCTACGAGCAGTACTTC.

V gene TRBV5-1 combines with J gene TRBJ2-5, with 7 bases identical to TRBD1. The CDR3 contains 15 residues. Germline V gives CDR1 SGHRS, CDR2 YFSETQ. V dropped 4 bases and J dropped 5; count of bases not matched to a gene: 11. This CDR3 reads CASSPGATGSETQYF. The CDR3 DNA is TGCGCCAGCAGCCCCGGGGCGACAGGGAGCGAGACCCAGTACTTC.

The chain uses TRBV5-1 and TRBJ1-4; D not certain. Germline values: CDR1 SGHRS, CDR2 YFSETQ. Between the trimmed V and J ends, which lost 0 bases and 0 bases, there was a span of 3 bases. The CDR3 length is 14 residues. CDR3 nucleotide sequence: TGCGCCAGCAGCTTGGGTGCAACTAATGAAAAACTGTTTTTT. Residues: CASSLGATNEKLFF.

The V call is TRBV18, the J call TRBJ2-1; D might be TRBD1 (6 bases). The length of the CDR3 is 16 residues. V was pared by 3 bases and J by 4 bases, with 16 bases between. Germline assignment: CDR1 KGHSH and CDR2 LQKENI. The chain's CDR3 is CASSPKTGPSYNEQFF. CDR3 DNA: TGTGCCAGCTCACCCAAGACAGGCCCTAGTTACAATGAGCAGTTCTTC. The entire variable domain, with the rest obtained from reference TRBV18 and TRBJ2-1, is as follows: NAGVMQNPRHLVRRRGQEARLRCSPMKGHSHVYWYRQLPEEGLKFMVYLQKENIIDESGMPKERFSAEFPKEGPSILRIQQVVRGDSAAYFCASSPKTGPSYNEQFFGPGTRLTVL.

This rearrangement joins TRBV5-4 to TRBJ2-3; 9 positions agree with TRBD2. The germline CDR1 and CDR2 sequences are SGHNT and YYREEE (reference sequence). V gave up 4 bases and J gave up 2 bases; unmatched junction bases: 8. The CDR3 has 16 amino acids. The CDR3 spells CASSPQAGGYTDTQYF. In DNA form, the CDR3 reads TGTGCCAGCAGCCCTCAAGCGGGGGGCTACACAGATACGCAGTATTTT.

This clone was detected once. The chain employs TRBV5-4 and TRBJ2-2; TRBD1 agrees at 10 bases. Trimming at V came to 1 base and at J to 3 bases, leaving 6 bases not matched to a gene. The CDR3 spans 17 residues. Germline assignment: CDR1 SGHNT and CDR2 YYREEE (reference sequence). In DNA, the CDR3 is TGTGCCAGCAGCTTGAGACAGGGGGCGATAGACACCGGGGAGCTGTTTTTT. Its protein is CASSLRQGAIDTGELFF. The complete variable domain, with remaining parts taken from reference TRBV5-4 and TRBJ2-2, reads ETGVTQSPTHLIKTRGQQVTLRCSSQSGHNTVSWYQQALGQGPQFIFQYYREEENGRGNFPPRFSGLQFPNYSSELNVNALELDDSALYLCASSLRQGAIDTGELFFGEGSRLTVL.